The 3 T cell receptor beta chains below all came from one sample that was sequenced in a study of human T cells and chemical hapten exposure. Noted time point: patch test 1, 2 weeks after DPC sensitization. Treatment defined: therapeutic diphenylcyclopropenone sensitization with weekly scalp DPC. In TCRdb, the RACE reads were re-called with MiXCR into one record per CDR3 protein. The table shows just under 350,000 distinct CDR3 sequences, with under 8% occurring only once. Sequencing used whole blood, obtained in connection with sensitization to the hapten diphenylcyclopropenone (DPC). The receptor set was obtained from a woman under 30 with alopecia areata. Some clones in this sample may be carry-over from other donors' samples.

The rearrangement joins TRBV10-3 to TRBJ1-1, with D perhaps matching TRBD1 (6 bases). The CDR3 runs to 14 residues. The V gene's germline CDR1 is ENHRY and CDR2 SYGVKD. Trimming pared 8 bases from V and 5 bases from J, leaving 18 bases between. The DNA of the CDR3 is TGTGCCATCCGGACAGAGGAAAGGGGGACTGAAGCTTTCTTT. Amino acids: CAIRTEERGTEAFF.

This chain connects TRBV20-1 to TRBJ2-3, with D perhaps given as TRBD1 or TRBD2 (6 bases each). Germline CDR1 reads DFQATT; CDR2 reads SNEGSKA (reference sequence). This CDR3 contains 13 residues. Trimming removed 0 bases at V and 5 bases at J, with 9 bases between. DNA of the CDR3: TGCAGTGCTAGAGAGGGGGGCCGAGATACGCAGTATTTT. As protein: CSAREGGRDTQYF.

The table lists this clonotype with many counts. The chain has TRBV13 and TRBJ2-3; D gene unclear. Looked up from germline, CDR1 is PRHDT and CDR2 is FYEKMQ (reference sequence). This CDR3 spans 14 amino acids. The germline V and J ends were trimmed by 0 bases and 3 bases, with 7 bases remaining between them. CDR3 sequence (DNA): TGTGCCAGCAGCTTAGGCAGTCCAACAGATACGCAGTATTTT. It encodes CASSLGSPTDTQYF.